These 21 T cell receptor beta chains were all obtained from the same sample, sequenced in a study of cytomegalovirus exposure and HLA in healthy donors. PCR was performed using 60 Vbeta and 13 Jbeta primers. Sequencing was performed with immunoSEQ multiplex PCR; in TCRdb, only in-frame clones are kept and a portion is missing. The sample includes approximately 130,000 clones, 81% seen only once; the top ten take 1.5% to 2%. The sample comprised PBMCs. The receptor set was obtained from a man aged 35-49 years in good health and CMV-seronegative.

This rearrangement joins TRBV15 to TRBJ2-5; 9 bases agree with TRBD1. The CDR3 runs 14 residues. Germline V gives CDR1 LNHNV, CDR2 YYDKDF (reference sequence). Germline trimming cut 5 bases from V and 4 bases from J; bases unmatched to any gene: 5. CDR3 loop: CATSEPGQGETQYF. The CDR3 coding sequence is TGTGCCACCAGCGAACCGGGACAGGGAGAGACCCAGTACTTC.

This clone was seen more than once but under ten times. An end of the junction differs from the germline gene, which may be a read error. The chain couples TRBV6-5 to TRBJ2-6; D possibly corresponds to TRBD2 (6 bases). CDR3 size: 14 residues. The germline V gene has CDR1 MNHEY and CDR2 SVGAGI. CDR3 residues: CASHRDSRANGLTF. DNA for the CDR3: TGTGCCAGCCACCGGGACTCTAGGGCCAACGGCCTGACTTTC.

This rearrangement joins TRBV2 to TRBJ2-5; TRBD2 agrees at 8 bases. The CDR3 spans 14 residues. Germline V gene data show CDR1 as SNHLY and CDR2 as FYNNEI. J lost 7 bases, V lost 6 bases, and 10 bases had no gene match. Here the CDR3 DNA reads TGTGCCAGCAGCCTACGGGGGGGGGTGGGGACCCAGTACTTC. This encodes CASSLRGGVGTQYF.

This clone was observed a single time. This chain connects TRBV10-1 to TRBJ2-3; the D gene is possibly TRBD1 (6 bases). Germline V gene lookup returns CDR1 WNHNN and CDR2 SYGVQD (reference sequence). The CDR3 is 12 residues long. V lost 2 bases and J 6 bases, leaving 6 bases between the germline ends. CDR3 sequence: CASSETGDTQYF. The CDR3 nucleotides are TGCGCCAGCAGTGAGACAGGGGATACGCAGTATTTT.

The J gene is TRBJ1-5, the V gene TRBV11-2; D not resolved. CDR1 SGHAT and CDR2 FQNNGV come from the germline V gene. Trimming removed 5 bases at V and 1 base at J, with 9 bases between. The CDR3 consists of 14 residues. CDR3 nucleotides: TGTGCCAGCAGCGAGATCGGGAGCAATCAGCCCCAGCATTTT. It specifies CASSEIGSNQPQHF.

The genes are TRBV11-3 and TRBJ2-7, with 8 bases fitting TRBD1. Trimming cost V 5 bases and J 5 bases; bases outside gene matches: 8. Per germline, CDR1 SGHNT and CDR2 YENEEA. The CDR3 totals 14 residues. The CDR3 protein is CASSPSDRDHEQYF. CDR3 sequence (DNA): TGTGCCAGCAGCCCCTCGGACAGGGACCACGAGCAGTACTTC. Full variable domain (remainder filled in from reference TRBV11-3 and TRBJ2-7): EAGVVQSPRYKIIEKKQPVAFWCNPISGHNTLYWYLQNLGQGPELLIRYENEEAVDDSQLPKDRFSAERLKGVDSTLKIQPAELGDSAVYLCASSPSDRDHEQYFGPGTRLTVT.

This chain links TRBV7-8 with TRBJ1-1; D call uncertain. Germline V CDR1 and CDR2: SGHVS, FQNEAQ. The CDR3 covers 14 residues. With 1 base removed from V and 4 bases from J, the gap between germline ends came to 10 bases. This CDR3 reads CASSLGSGSTEAFF. The CDR3 region has the DNA TGTGCCAGCAGCTTAGGAAGTGGGAGCACTGAAGCTTTCTTT.

V usage is TRBV9 and J usage is TRBJ1-3; possibly TRBD1 for D (6 bases). Germline-derived CDR1 and CDR2 are SGDLS and YYNGEE. The CDR3 sequence is 15 residues long. Trimming shortened V by 3 bases and J by 0 bases, and 10 bases separated the two germline ends. In DNA, the CDR3 is TGTGCCAGCAGCGACCGACAGGACTCTGGAAACACCATATATTTT. Translated, it gives CASSDRQDSGNTIYF.

This sequence joins TRBV9 and TRBJ1-1; D uncertain. Germline V gene sequence: CDR1 SGDLS, CDR2 YYNGEE. This CDR3 has 13 residues. Trimming shortened V by 3 bases and J by 1 base, and 7 bases separated the two germline ends. CDR3 sequence reads: CASSAESNTEAFF. The CDR3 nucleotides are TGTGCCAGCAGCGCCGAGTCGAACACTGAAGCTTTCTTT.

The gene calls are TRBV19 and TRBJ2-7, with 10 bases matching TRBD1. The CDR3 covers 16 residues. Germline-derived CDR1 and CDR2 are LNHDA and SQIVND (reference sequence). With V trimmed by 6 bases and J by 2 bases, 10 bases remained unmatched. Here the CDR3 reads CASSQPGQGTTYEQYF. Written as DNA, the CDR3 is TGTGCCAGTAGCCAACCGGGACAGGGGACCACCTACGAGCAGTACTTC.

This clone appeared a few times. V usage is TRBV6-6 and J usage is TRBJ1-1; D is unclear. Looked up from germline, CDR1 is MNHNY and CDR2 is SVGAGI (reference sequence). There are 14 residues in the CDR3. Trimming took off 0 bases at V and 5 bases at J, with 10 bases between the two ends. CDR3 sequence: CASSYSGEGTEAFF. The CDR3 DNA reads TGTGCCAGCAGTTACTCGGGAGAAGGGACTGAAGCTTTCTTT.

J is TRBJ1-1 and V is TRBV7-9; 9 positions agree with TRBD1. Germline assignment: CDR1 SEHNR and CDR2 FQNEAQ (reference sequence). The CDR3 loop spans 16 amino acids. J gave up 0 bases and V 8 bases, and 10 bases lay outside the gene matches. CDR3: CASRGTGNGMNTEAFF. CDR3 DNA: TGTGCCAGCCGCGGGACAGGGAACGGAATGAACACTGAAGCTTTCTTT.

As DNA, the CDR3 is TGTGCCAGCAGTTCCCTACTAGCGGGAGTAGGCACCGGGGAGCTGTTTTTT. Its protein is CASSSLLAGVGTGELFF. The V and J genes are TRBV27 and TRBJ2-2; 11 bases map to TRBD2. There are 17 residues in the CDR3. V lost 4 bases to trimming and J lost 4 bases; unmatched junction nucleotides: 8. The germline CDR1 and CDR2 sequences are MNHEY and SMNVEV (reference sequence).

A single count supports this clone. The chain joins TRBV18 to TRBJ1-2, with 10 bases identical to TRBD1. After removal of 6 bases from V and 6 bases from J, the junction contained 10 bases not matched to a gene. This CDR3 comprises 15 residues. Germline-derived CDR1 and CDR2 are KGHSH and LQKENI. This CDR3 is CASSAGTGAQDGYTF. The CDR3 nucleotides read TGTGCCAGCTCGGCTGGGACAGGGGCACAAGATGGCTACACCTTC.

V is TRBV5-4 and J is TRBJ2-1; 15 bases agree with TRBD2. Germline CDR1 reads SGHNT; CDR2 reads YYREEE (reference sequence). This CDR3 contains 20 residues. After removal of 3 bases from V and 0 bases from J, the junction contained 10 bases not matched to a gene. The CDR3 DNA sequence: TGTGCCAGCAGCTCCAACCGCGGACTAGCGGGAGGGCCCTCCTACAATGAGCAGTTCTTC. Protein: CASSSNRGLAGGPSYNEQFF.

The chain links TRBV5-4 to TRBJ2-7, with unresolved D. The V end lost 0 bases, the J end lost 5 bases, and 15 bases lay between the germline ends. Germline values: CDR1 SGHNT, CDR2 YYREEE (reference sequence). This CDR3 is built from 15 residues. CDR3 in amino acids: CASSLEGARAHEQYF. CDR3 DNA: TGTGCCAGCAGCTTGGAAGGAGCTAGAGCCCACGAGCAGTACTTC.

This sequence joins TRBV7-8 and TRBJ2-7, with 8 positions matching TRBD1. Germline CDR1 SGHVS, CDR2 FQNEAQ. J lost 5 bases, V lost 4 bases, and 4 bases had no gene match. The CDR3 contains 13 residues. CDR3 nucleotides: TGTGCCAGCAGCTGGACAGGGAGCAACGAGCAGTACTTC. Residues: CASSWTGSNEQYF.

This clone was counted between two and nine times. DNA of the CDR3: TGCGCCAGCAGCTTCGGGACTAGTAATGACGAGCAGTTCTTC. Protein: CASSFGTSNDEQFF. The chain employs TRBV5-1 and TRBJ2-1, with 8 bases identical to TRBD2. The germline gives CDR1 SGHRS, CDR2 YFSETQ. V shed 2 bases and J 10 bases; nucleotides not matched to a gene: 8. The CDR3 has 14 amino acids.

The CDR3 protein is CASSLAGTGYGYTF. The CDR3 DNA reads as TGTGCCAGCAGCTTAGCCGGGACAGGCTATGGCTACACCTTC. The V and J genes are TRBV7-8 and TRBJ1-2; 8 nucleotides agree with TRBD1. V dropped 0 bases and J dropped 4; count of bases not matched to a gene: 1. Germline loops: CDR1 SGHVS, CDR2 FQNEAQ. The CDR3 has 14 residues.

The V call is TRBV27, the J call TRBJ2-7; a weak D match, TRBD1 (5 bases). The V gene's germline CDR1 is MNHEY and CDR2 SMNVEV (reference sequence). V lost 5 bases and J lost 1, with 15 bases in between. CDR3 length: 15 residues. CDR3 sequence reads: CASSRRVGVSYEQYF. DNA of the CDR3: TGTGCCAGCAGTCGGAGAGTAGGGGTTTCCTACGAGCAGTACTTC.

This clone was seen only once. The chain is built from TRBV6-1 and TRBJ1-5; a possible D gene is TRBD1 (6 bases). Germline V gene sequence: CDR1 MNHNS, CDR2 SASEGT. The length of the CDR3 is 15 residues. Trimming took 6 bases from V and 4 from J, leaving 16 bases between them. The CDR3 DNA reads as TGTGCCAGCAGCGACCAGGGGAAGGGGAATCAGCCCCAGCATTTT. Amino acids: CASSDQGKGNQPQHF.